The present TCR beta chain was sequenced within a study of blood T cell repertoires in COVID-19. Overall study: T cells, B-cell-depleted T cells, or PBMCs supplied cDNA or gDNA.

In its sample, this clone was seen once. CDR3 length: 16 amino acids. The V end was cut by 3 bases, the J end by 0 bases, with 14 bases between. CDR1 is LNHDA, CDR2 SQIVND, per germline (reference sequence). Authors' processing steps: Amplified reference gene primers provided the basis for estimating nucleated cell counts. Profiled with immunoSEQ multiplex PCR; TCRdb holds only in-frame clones, not every one. V and J calls and clone size are as listed in that table; D and trimming were resolved from the DNA. This sample has 95,000 to 150,000 clones, with about four fifths found just once. Specimen: peripheral blood. This sequence originates from a man between 65 and 85 years old with acute or convalescent COVID-19. The V gene is TRBV19, the J gene TRBJ2-5; the D gene is possibly TRBD2 (5 bases). The DNA for the CDR3 is TGTGCCAGTAGTATGGGGTGGGCAGCGGACCAAGAGACCCAGTACTTC. Its protein is CASSMGWAADQETQYF.